Listed below are T cell receptor beta chains from one sample, sequenced in a study of cytomegalovirus exposure and HLA in healthy donors. Some clones are missing from TCRdb's copy, which holds only in-frame ones; the method was immunoSEQ multiplex PCR. The sample contains approximately 160,000 clones, 75% to 90% of which appear only once. The specimen was PBMCs. The receptors come from a woman in her late teens or twenties in good health and CMV-seronegative. CDR3s include the opening cysteine and the closing phenylalanine or tryptophan. The order of the fields is D gene, V gene, J gene, clone size, CDR3 DNA, CDR3 protein. The D gene is left open where the match is weak. Expanded clones are given a class, and other clones once, few, many or no size at all.

>-|TRBV7-9|TRBJ1-2|few
TGTTCCAGCAGCTCGACAGACTATGGCTACACCTTC
CSSSSTDYGYTF
>TRBD1|TRBV5-1|TRBJ1-6|-
TGCGCCAGCAGCTTACTGAGACTGGACAGGAAATATTCACCCCTCCACTTT
CASSLLRLDRKYSPLHF
>TRBD1|TRBV28|TRBJ2-7|-
TGTGCCAGCGGGACAGGGGTCTACGAGCAGTACTTC
CASGTGVYEQYF
>-|TRBV27|TRBJ1-6|-
TGTGCCAGCAGTCTGAGGGTCAGCAATTCACCCCTCCACTTT
CASSLRVSNSPLHF
>-|TRBV19|TRBJ1-2|-
TGTGCCAGTACCCCGAGCGCGGGAGTCCAAGGCTACACCTTC
CASTPSAGVQGYTF
>TRBD2|TRBV28|TRBJ2-7|-
TGTGCCAGCAGTTTGCCCGGGGGGGGGCGGTACGAGCAGTACTTC
CASSLPGGGRYEQYF
>TRBD1|TRBV10-1|TRBJ2-2|-
TGCGCCAGCAGTGACCCTCCGGGACAGGGGGCCGGCGGGGAGCTGTTTTTT
CASSDPPGQGAGGELFF
>-|TRBV9|TRBJ2-7|few
TGTGCCAGCAGCGCGTCTAGTAACTACGAGCAGTACTTC
CASSASSNYEQYF
>-|TRBV6-1|TRBJ2-7|-
TGTGCCAGCAGTGAAGATTTGGAGAAAACAGGGCAGTACTTC
CASSEDLEKTGQYF
>TRBD1|TRBV28|TRBJ2-1|-
TGTGCCAGCACACTGGGACAGACCTCCTACAATGAGCAGTTCTTC
CASTLGQTSYNEQFF
>-|TRBV5-4|TRBJ2-3|-
TGTGCCAGCAGCGGCCTCACAGATACGCAGTATTTT
CASSGLTDTQYF
>-|TRBV7-9|TRBJ2-6|-
TGTGCCAGCAAACCAATACTCTCTGGGGCCAACGTCCTGACTTTC
CASKPILSGANVLTF
>TRBD1|TRBV6-1|TRBJ1-5|once
TGTGCCAGCAGTCCAGGACAGGGGGGGATTCAGCCCCAGCATTTT
CASSPGQGGIQPQHF
>-|TRBV6-5|TRBJ1-1|-
TGTGCCAGCAGATCCTTCAGGCGCTACACTGAAGCTTTCTTT
CASRSFRRYTEAFF
>-|TRBV6-4|TRBJ2-6|-
TGTGCCAGCAGTGACACCAGCTCTGGGGCCAACGTCCTGACTTTC
CASSDTSSGANVLTF
>TRBD1|TRBV11-2|TRBJ1-1|-
TGTGCCAGCAGCCCACAACAGGGGACGAGGACTGAAGCTTTCTTT
CASSPQQGTRTEAFF
>TRBD2|TRBV10-3|TRBJ2-7|-
TGTGCCATCAGTCCGGGACTAGCGGGGACCATCTACGAGCAGTACTTC
CAISPGLAGTIYEQYF
>-|TRBV5-8|TRBJ2-3|-
TGTGCCAGCAGCCCCGGGTTGAGGGCGGGCACAGATACGCAGTATTTT
CASSPGLRAGTDTQYF
>-|TRBV5-4|TRBJ2-2|-
TGTGCCAGCAGCAGTGACACCTCTCGGGGGGAGCTGTTTTTT
CASSSDTSRGELFF
>-|TRBV27|TRBJ2-5|-
TGTGCCAGCAGTCCCCAAGGGGGAAGGGAGACCCAGTACTTC
CASSPQGGRETQYF
>-|TRBV18|TRBJ1-1|few
TGTGCCAGCTCACCTGGACAGAACACTGAAGCTTTCTTT
CASSPGQNTEAFF
>-|TRBV7-9|TRBJ1-6|-
TGTGCCAGCAGCTTAGTACAGACTAATTCACCCCTCCACTTT
CASSLVQTNSPLHF
>TRBD1|TRBV6-5|TRBJ2-2|-
TGTGCCAGCAAACCCCGACAGGGAGTCGGGGAGCTGTTTTTT
CASKPRQGVGELFF
>TRBD1|TRBV28|TRBJ1-1|-
TGTGCCAGCAGTGTAACCGGGACAGGGAACACTGAAGCTTTCTTT
CASSVTGTGNTEAFF
>-|TRBV5-5|TRBJ2-2|-
TGTGCCAGCAGCTTGGTTCCAGGGACAAGCGCGAACACCGGGGAGCTGTTTTTT
CASSLVPGTSANTGELFF
>-|TRBV19|TRBJ1-5|-
TGTGCCAGTACACGGACAGACAATAGCAATCAGCCCCAGCATTTT
CASTRTDNSNQPQHF
>TRBD1|TRBV6-1|TRBJ2-4|-
TGTGCCAGCAGACGACAGGGGGTTGCCAAAAACATTCAGTACTTC
CASRRQGVAKNIQYF
>-|TRBV7-7|TRBJ2-1|-
TGTGCTAGCAGCTTAGGTCTAAGCGATGAGCAGTTCTTC
CASSLGLSDEQFF
>-|TRBV7-2|TRBJ1-5|-
TGTGCCAGCAGCTTAGTAAACAGGCTGGGCAATCAGCCCCAGCATTTT
CASSLVNRLGNQPQHF
>TRBD1|TRBV14|TRBJ2-7|-
TGTGCCAGCAGCCCCCCCGGGACAGGGGTCAACGAGCAGTACTTC
CASSPPGTGVNEQYF
>TRBD2|TRBV10-3|TRBJ2-1|-
TGTGCCATCAGGGCTAGCGGGGGTCTTGGGGGGAATGAGCAGTTCTTC
CAIRASGGLGGNEQFF